What follows describes a single T cell receptor beta chain. The target antigen is unknown. This table comes from immunoSEQ multiplex PCR, and its TCRdb copy is limited to in-frame clones, with some not included. In the table there are 35,000 to 55,000 clones, around 90% of which are singletons. Germline CDR1 and CDR2: SQVTM and ANQGSEA. The CDR3 loop spans 17 amino acids. Losses at the gene ends were 1 base for V and 2 bases for J; bases not matched to a gene: 13. The data are from a study of OX40 agonist ivuxolimab in advanced cancers. Overall study context: Administration of intravenous ivuxolimab to patients occurred every 2 weeks at 0.01 to 10 mg/kg. Eligibility rules accepted prior anti-PD-1, anti-PD-L1 or anti-CTLA-4 therapy, and 30% to 40% had some. Points from the study as a whole: Antigen specificity was not determined for the expanded peripheral T cells. Expanded clones belonging to CD8+ T cells outnumbered, on average, those of CD4+.

The chain links TRBV29-1 to TRBJ2-7; 8 nucleotides agree with TRBD1. Source: CD4+ or CD8+ T cells sorted from blood, taken in a trial of the OX40 agonist ivuxolimab. This receptor was taken from an adult with an advanced solid tumor such as melanoma, head and neck, liver or kidney cancer. The CDR3 bases are TGCAGCGTTGAAGCCATTTCCCCCGGGACAGGAACCTACGAGCAGTACTTC. Its protein product is CSVEAISPGTGTYEQYF.